The T cell receptor beta chain described here comes from a study of T cell responses to AZD1222 COVID-19 vaccine. Repertoires were generated with immunoSEQ multiplex PCR, while TCRdb's copy carries only in-frame clones and drops some. This repertoire shows about 66,000 clones, 87% found once; its top ten account for roughly 17%. Germline V gene sequence: CDR1 MGHRA, CDR2 YSYEKL. The CDR3 is 14 residues long. V gave up 4 bases and J gave up 2 bases, with 12 bases separating them. The sequencing here drew on peripheral blood, taken on day 0 of AZD1222 vaccination. The TCR was taken from an adult in good health. The chain couples TRBV4-1 to TRBJ2-7; D unresolved. Written as DNA, the CDR3 is TGCGCCAGCAGCCCCGGACGGGTGGCCTACGAGCAGTACTTC. It encodes CASSPGRVAYEQYF.